These T cell receptor beta chains were read from a single sample in a study of neurological immune-mediated disorders. TCRdb analysed the 5' RACE reads with MiXCR anew, one entry per CDR3 protein. The profile shows some 33,000 distinct CDR3 sequences, roughly 1.6% of them singletons. Sample: PBMCs. The receptors originated from a woman in her 30s with multiple sclerosis. The CDR3 runs from the conserved cysteine through the conserved F or W. Fields, in order: J gene, clone size, D gene, V gene, CDR3 DNA, CDR3 protein. The D gene is left open where the match is weak. Expanded clones get a size class; other rows say once, few or many, or leave the size out.

j_gene: TRBJ1-5; abundance: NA; d_gene: NA; v_gene: TRBV27; CDR3nt: TGTGCCAGCAGTTTATTCCTTCCCCAGGGAGGGAATCAGCCCCAGCATTTT; CDR3aa: CASSLFLPQGGNQPQHF
j_gene: TRBJ2-7; abundance: many; d_gene: NA; v_gene: TRBV7-2; CDR3nt: TGTGCCAGCACCCTAAAACAGGGAGTCCACGAGCAGTACTTC; CDR3aa: CASTLKQGVHEQYF
j_gene: TRBJ2-5; abundance: many; d_gene: NA; v_gene: TRBV9; CDR3nt: TGTGCCAGCAGCGTAGTGGACAGTGGTAAAGAGACCCAGTACTTC; CDR3aa: CASSVVDSGKETQYF
j_gene: TRBJ1-2; abundance: many; d_gene: TRBD1; v_gene: TRBV5-5; CDR3nt: TGTGCCAGCAGCGCCCGGGACAGAAATAACTATGGCTACACCTTC; CDR3aa: CASSARDRNNYGYTF
j_gene: TRBJ2-1; abundance: many; d_gene: TRBD2; v_gene: TRBV4-3; CDR3nt: TGCGCCAGCAGCCAAGAGGGAATAGCGGGGAGGTATAGTGAGCAGTTCTTC; CDR3aa: CASSQEGIAGRYSEQFF
j_gene: TRBJ1-2; abundance: many; d_gene: NA; v_gene: TRBV11-2; CDR3nt: TGTGCCAGCAGCTTATGGGTTCCTGTCTATGGCTACACCTTC; CDR3aa: CASSLWVPVYGYTF
j_gene: TRBJ1-1; abundance: many; d_gene: NA; v_gene: TRBV12-3/TRBV12-4; CDR3nt: TGTGCCAGCAGTTACCTTCAGGCTGGTGAAGCTTTCTTT; CDR3aa: CASSYLQAGEAFF
j_gene: TRBJ1-1; abundance: many; d_gene: NA; v_gene: TRBV29-1; CDR3nt: TGCAGCGTCCAGGGCATGAACACTGAAGCTTTCTTT; CDR3aa: CSVQGMNTEAFF
j_gene: TRBJ1-1; abundance: many; d_gene: NA; v_gene: TRBV4-3; CDR3nt: TGCGCCAGCAGCCAAACCCGGCGGGGGGGAGCTTTCTTT; CDR3aa: CASSQTRRGGAFF
j_gene: TRBJ2-1; abundance: many; d_gene: NA; v_gene: TRBV20-1; CDR3nt: TGCAGTGCTAGAGACCGCAGGGCCGGGGGCGGTGAGCAGTTCTTC; CDR3aa: CSARDRRAGGGEQFF
j_gene: TRBJ2-3; abundance: many; d_gene: NA; v_gene: TRBV12-3/TRBV12-4; CDR3nt: TGTGCCAGCAGTTTAAACCCGGGGATTATAGCAGATACGCAGTATTTT; CDR3aa: CASSLNPGIIADTQYF
j_gene: TRBJ1-1; abundance: many; d_gene: NA; v_gene: TRBV7-9; CDR3nt: TGTGCCAGCAGCGGGCCGAGTGAAGCTTTCTTT; CDR3aa: CASSGPSEAFF
j_gene: TRBJ2-7; abundance: many; d_gene: NA; v_gene: TRBV14; CDR3nt: TGTGCCACGCGACGGGGGAAAGAGCAGTACTTC; CDR3aa: CATRRGKEQYF
j_gene: TRBJ2-1; abundance: many; d_gene: NA; v_gene: TRBV6-5; CDR3nt: TGTGCCAGCAGTTTTGGTAAGCGTAGTGAGCAGTTCTTC; CDR3aa: CASSFGKRSEQFF
j_gene: TRBJ2-7; abundance: many; d_gene: NA; v_gene: TRBV12-3/TRBV12-4; CDR3nt: TGTGCCAGCAGTCTCGGTACGACCTACGAGCAGTACTTC; CDR3aa: CASSLGTTYEQYF
j_gene: TRBJ1-5; abundance: NA; d_gene: NA; v_gene: TRBV12-3/TRBV12-4; CDR3nt: TGTGCCAGCAGTTTGGCGGGTAGCAATCAGCACCAGCATTTT; CDR3aa: CASSLAGSNQHQHF
j_gene: TRBJ2-2; abundance: many; d_gene: NA; v_gene: TRBV20-1; CDR3nt: TGCAGTGCTAGGGGGGCCCCACCACTAACCGGGGAGCTGTTTTTT; CDR3aa: CSARGAPPLTGELFF
j_gene: TRBJ2-3; abundance: many; d_gene: NA; v_gene: TRBV20-1; CDR3nt: TGCAGTGCTAGTTCCGACAGGAGCAGCACAGATACGCAGTATTTT; CDR3aa: CSASSDRSSTDTQYF
j_gene: TRBJ1-5; abundance: many; d_gene: NA; v_gene: TRBV7-6; CDR3nt: TGTGCCAGCAGTCGGAGTCGCAATCAGCCCCAGCATTTT; CDR3aa: CASSRSRNQPQHF
j_gene: TRBJ1-2; abundance: many; d_gene: NA; v_gene: TRBV2; CDR3nt: TGTGCCAGCAGGAGGGGCGAGCTGTACGGCTACACCTTC; CDR3aa: CASRRGELYGYTF
j_gene: TRBJ2-5; abundance: many; d_gene: TRBD1; v_gene: TRBV9; CDR3nt: TGTGCCAGCAGCGCGAGACAGGGGGCTGGAGAGACCCAGTACTTC; CDR3aa: CASSARQGAGETQYF
j_gene: TRBJ1-3; abundance: many; d_gene: TRBD1; v_gene: TRBV4-3; CDR3nt: TGCGCCAGCAGCCCGGATTCTAAGGGACAGGCTCGGGACACCATATATTTT; CDR3aa: CASSPDSKGQARDTIYF
j_gene: TRBJ2-3; abundance: many; d_gene: NA; v_gene: TRBV24-1; CDR3nt: TGTGCCACCAGTGATACAGGCCCAAGGAGTACAGATACGCAGTATTTT; CDR3aa: CATSDTGPRSTDTQYF
j_gene: TRBJ1-2; abundance: many; d_gene: NA; v_gene: TRBV7-2; CDR3nt: TGTGCCAGCAGCTTAGGGGGTTGGGGCTACACCTTC; CDR3aa: CASSLGGWGYTF
j_gene: TRBJ1-2; abundance: many; d_gene: NA; v_gene: TRBV3-1; CDR3nt: TGTGCCAGCAGCCGTAGACAGGATGGCTACACCTTC; CDR3aa: CASSRRQDGYTF
j_gene: TRBJ2-2; abundance: many; d_gene: NA; v_gene: TRBV5-1; CDR3nt: TGCGCCAGCAGCTTGAGCCCTTTGCTTGCCACCGGGGAGCTGTTTTTT; CDR3aa: CASSLSPLLATGELFF
j_gene: TRBJ2-3; abundance: many; d_gene: NA; v_gene: TRBV20-1; CDR3nt: TGCAGTGCTTACCTGGGGGTCACAGATACGCAGTATTTT; CDR3aa: CSAYLGVTDTQYF
j_gene: TRBJ1-4; abundance: many; d_gene: TRBD1; v_gene: TRBV12-3/TRBV12-4; CDR3nt: TGTGCCAGCATTCTAAGCGGGGCAGGGGGGAAACTGTTTTTT; CDR3aa: CASILSGAGGKLFF
j_gene: TRBJ2-2; abundance: many; d_gene: NA; v_gene: TRBV5-1; CDR3nt: TGCGCCAGCAGCCCCACGGCGGGACAACGGGGAGGGGAGCTGTTTTTT; CDR3aa: CASSPTAGQRGGELFF
j_gene: TRBJ1-1; abundance: many; d_gene: NA; v_gene: TRBV20-1; CDR3nt: TGCAGTGCTCCAACCGACAGATTGAACACTGAAGCTTTCTTT; CDR3aa: CSAPTDRLNTEAFF
j_gene: TRBJ2-5; abundance: many; d_gene: NA; v_gene: TRBV7-2; CDR3nt: TGTGCCAGCAGCCCAGGGTACCAAGAGACCCAGTACTTC; CDR3aa: CASSPGYQETQYF
j_gene: TRBJ2-1; abundance: few; d_gene: NA; v_gene: TRBV12-5; CDR3nt: TGTGCTAGTGGCCCGGACACTTACAATGAGCAGTTCTTC; CDR3aa: CASGPDTYNEQFF
j_gene: TRBJ2-5; abundance: many; d_gene: NA; v_gene: TRBV6-5; CDR3nt: TGTGCCAGCAGTTTTGGCCAGGGAAAAGAGACCCAGTACTTC; CDR3aa: CASSFGQGKETQYF
j_gene: TRBJ2-3; abundance: many; d_gene: TRBD1; v_gene: TRBV20-1; CDR3nt: TGCAGTGCTCCCGGACAGGGAGGAACAGATACGCAGTATTTT; CDR3aa: CSAPGQGGTDTQYF
j_gene: TRBJ2-3; abundance: many; d_gene: TRBD2; v_gene: TRBV20-1; CDR3nt: TGCAGTGCGGAATTAGCGGGGTCCGTCACAGATACGCAGTATTTT; CDR3aa: CSAELAGSVTDTQYF
j_gene: TRBJ1-6; abundance: NA; d_gene: TRBD1; v_gene: TRBV6-4; CDR3nt: TGTGCCAGCAGGACAGGGGGCCGATTTTCCTCACCCCTCCACTTT; CDR3aa: CASRTGGRFSSPLHF
j_gene: TRBJ2-4; abundance: NA; d_gene: NA; v_gene: TRBV20-1; CDR3nt: TGCAGTGCTAGAGGGAGGGGCAAAAACATTCAGTACTTC; CDR3aa: CSARGRGKNIQYF
j_gene: TRBJ2-3; abundance: many; d_gene: NA; v_gene: TRBV6-5; CDR3nt: TGTGCCAGCAGTCCCCAGGGAGGAACAGATACGCAGTATTTT; CDR3aa: CASSPQGGTDTQYF
j_gene: TRBJ2-1; abundance: many; d_gene: NA; v_gene: TRBV7-6; CDR3nt: TGTGCCAGCAGCTCCTCGACTGCCCCGGGGGAGCAGTTCTTC; CDR3aa: CASSSSTAPGEQFF
j_gene: TRBJ2-3; abundance: many; d_gene: NA; v_gene: TRBV4-1; CDR3nt: TGCGCCAGCAGCCAAGGTGTGAGCTACACAGATACGCAGTATTTT; CDR3aa: CASSQGVSYTDTQYF
j_gene: TRBJ2-5; abundance: many; d_gene: NA; v_gene: TRBV4-1; CDR3nt: TGCGCCAGCAGCCGCCAAGAGACCCAGTACTTC; CDR3aa: CASSRQETQYF
j_gene: TRBJ1-1; abundance: many; d_gene: NA; v_gene: TRBV12-3/TRBV12-4; CDR3nt: TGTGCCAGCAGACGAGGGGAGGGAACTGAAGCTTTCTTT; CDR3aa: CASRRGEGTEAFF
j_gene: TRBJ2-3; abundance: many; d_gene: NA; v_gene: TRBV12-3/TRBV12-4; CDR3nt: TGTGCCAGCAGGAGCCGGGAAAGCACAGATACGCAGTATTTT; CDR3aa: CASRSRESTDTQYF
j_gene: TRBJ2-7; abundance: many; d_gene: NA; v_gene: TRBV24-1; CDR3nt: TGTGCCACCAGTGATTTGGTGTCGGGGAAGCAGTACTTC; CDR3aa: CATSDLVSGKQYF
j_gene: TRBJ1-3; abundance: many; d_gene: NA; v_gene: TRBV12-3/TRBV12-4; CDR3nt: TGTGCCAGCAGTCTCCTACAGGGACAAGGAAACACCATATATTTT; CDR3aa: CASSLLQGQGNTIYF
j_gene: TRBJ1-5; abundance: many; d_gene: NA; v_gene: TRBV12-3/TRBV12-4; CDR3nt: TGTGCCAGCAGTTTACTAGGGAGACAGCCCCAGCATTTT; CDR3aa: CASSLLGRQPQHF
j_gene: TRBJ2-7; abundance: many; d_gene: NA; v_gene: TRBV6-5; CDR3nt: TGTGCCAGCAGTTACTCAGCACTCGGCTCCTACGAGCAGTACTTC; CDR3aa: CASSYSALGSYEQYF
j_gene: TRBJ2-7; abundance: many; d_gene: TRBD2; v_gene: TRBV11-2; CDR3nt: TGTGCCAGCAGCTCCACACTAGCGGCTTACGACGAGCAGTACTTC; CDR3aa: CASSSTLAAYDEQYF
j_gene: TRBJ2-7; abundance: many; d_gene: TRBD1; v_gene: TRBV5-6; CDR3nt: TGTGCCAGCAGCACCGGGACAGTGGTAGGGGAGCAGTACTTC; CDR3aa: CASSTGTVVGEQYF
j_gene: TRBJ1-2; abundance: many; d_gene: NA; v_gene: TRBV3-1; CDR3nt: TGTGCCAGCAGCACAGTATCGGGGGGCTACACCTTC; CDR3aa: CASSTVSGGYTF
j_gene: TRBJ1-1; abundance: many; d_gene: NA; v_gene: TRBV5-6; CDR3nt: TGTGCCAGCAGCTTGTATCTGGGAAGCACTGAAGCTTTCTTT; CDR3aa: CASSLYLGSTEAFF
j_gene: TRBJ1-2; abundance: many; d_gene: NA; v_gene: TRBV12-3/TRBV12-4; CDR3nt: TGTGCCAGCACCCTCGTGACAGGCTCCTATAGCTACACCTTC; CDR3aa: CASTLVTGSYSYTF
j_gene: TRBJ1-4; abundance: many; d_gene: TRBD1; v_gene: TRBV4-3; CDR3nt: TGCGCCAGCAGCCAAGATCTCACAGGGGGCCATCCCGGCAATGAAAAACTGTTTTTT; CDR3aa: CASSQDLTGGHPGNEKLFF
j_gene: TRBJ1-4; abundance: NA; d_gene: TRBD1; v_gene: TRBV7-2; CDR3nt: TGTGCCAGCAGCGGAAACAGGGGGCAGGGAGAAAAACTGTTTTTT; CDR3aa: CASSGNRGQGEKLFF
j_gene: TRBJ2-5; abundance: many; d_gene: NA; v_gene: TRBV4-1; CDR3nt: TGCGCCAGCAGCCCCGGATGGGAGACCCAGTACTTC; CDR3aa: CASSPGWETQYF
j_gene: TRBJ2-1; abundance: many; d_gene: TRBD2; v_gene: TRBV7-3; CDR3nt: TGTGCCAGCAGCTTAACGGCGGGGGGTGAGCAGTTCTTC; CDR3aa: CASSLTAGGEQFF
j_gene: TRBJ2-4; abundance: many; d_gene: NA; v_gene: TRBV5-1; CDR3nt: TGCGCCAGCAGCTTATATGAGACAGGCAAAAACATTCAGTACTTC; CDR3aa: CASSLYETGKNIQYF
j_gene: TRBJ1-5; abundance: many; d_gene: TRBD1; v_gene: TRBV18; CDR3nt: TGTGCCAGCTCACCTCGACAGGGGAAAGGACAGCCCCAGCATTTT; CDR3aa: CASSPRQGKGQPQHF
j_gene: TRBJ2-3; abundance: many; d_gene: TRBD2; v_gene: TRBV20-1; CDR3nt: TGCAGTGCGACAGGACTAGCGGGGCCCACAGATACGCAGTATTTT; CDR3aa: CSATGLAGPTDTQYF
j_gene: TRBJ1-1; abundance: many; d_gene: NA; v_gene: TRBV5-5; CDR3nt: TGTGCCAGCAGCTTGGGGGAGAACACTGAAGCTTTCTTT; CDR3aa: CASSLGENTEAFF